This TCR beta chain originates from a study of blood T cell repertoires in COVID-19. Trimming removed 4 bases from V and 2 bases from J; junction bases left unmatched: 3. CDR3 size: 14 residues. CDR1 and CDR2 (germline): LNHNV, YYDKDF (reference sequence). Sequencing used immunoSEQ multiplex PCR; TCRdb keeps in-frame clones, though not all of them. This table has under 200,000 clones, approximately 89% appearing once. The TCR was taken from a man in his sixties or seventies with acute or convalescent COVID-19. This chain joins TRBV15 and TRBJ2-7, with TRBD1 matching over 9 bases. The sequencing input was peripheral blood. CDR3 sequence: CATSTRDRAYEQYF. The CDR3 DNA is TGTGCCACCAGCACCCGGGACAGGGCCTACGAGCAGTACTTC.